This record concerns one T cell receptor beta chain sequence. Its antigen is undetermined. Sequence at one end of the junction differs from germline and may be a read error. The sample belongs to a study of T cell responses to AZD1222 COVID-19 vaccine. Findings of the study overall: Clonal diversity may have been underestimated in mostly white British donors. After the peak T cell response, and only then, were repertoires sampled.

There are 12 residues in the CDR3. Germline lookup yields CDR1 SQVTM and CDR2 ANQGSEA. Sequenced by immunoSEQ multiplex PCR; TCRdb stores in-frame clones only, minus some. The table has tens of thousands of clones, 86% seen once. The sequence was collected from an adult who received the AZD1222 COVID-19 vaccine. This specimen consisted of peripheral blood, obtained 28 days after the second AZD1222 dose. The V call is TRBV29-1, the J call TRBJ1-2; 7 positions match TRBD1. DNA for the CDR3: TGCAGCGCTGAACCCCCTGACAGGGTCTACACCTTC. Its protein is CSAEPPDRVYTF.